This T cell receptor (beta chain) was captured in a study of blood T cell repertoires in COVID-19. This CDR3 contains 11 residues. With 10 bases removed from V and 3 bases from J, the gap between germline ends came to 10 bases. CDR1 MNHEY and CDR2 SVGAGI come from the germline V gene. Assay: immunoSEQ multiplex PCR; the TCRdb copy retains only in-frame clones and omits some. Among approximately 120,000 clones listed, about 88% were seen once. The rearrangement joins TRBV6-5 to TRBJ2-7, with D unresolved. Sequenced input: peripheral blood. This receptor was taken from a woman of 80 years or more with acute or convalescent COVID-19. The CDR3 region is CAISELYEQYF. As DNA, the CDR3 is TGTGCCATCTCGGAGCTCTACGAGCAGTACTTC.